Shown below are 29 T cell receptor beta chains from a single sample sequenced in a study of blood T cell repertoires in COVID-19 (dated by TCRdb to 2019 to 2021). Libraries were built with the immunoSEQ multiplex PCR assay. TCRdb provides this immuneACCESS table in a form limited to in-frame rearrangements. Some clones are lacking; in checked studies, under half of them reflect an unresolved V gene, and why the rest are absent is not known. The sample yields approximately 350,000 clones; 70% to 90% were counted once. The ten biggest clones cover over 1% of the sample. What was sequenced was peripheral blood. The receptor set was obtained from a middle-aged man with acute or convalescent COVID-19.

The rearrangement joins TRBV5-1 to TRBJ2-1; 15 bases match TRBD2. V trimming: 4 bases; J trimming: 6 bases; junction bases outside the gene matches: 11. Per the germline V gene, CDR1 is SGHRS and CDR2 is YFSETQ. This CDR3 spans 18 amino acids. Written as DNA, the CDR3 is TGCGCCAGCAGCCTCGGGACTAGCGGGAGGAGTCCCCTCAATGAGCAGTTCTTC. It translates to CASSLGTSGRSPLNEQFF.

The chain is built from TRBV11-2 and TRBJ1-1, with D uncertain. In germline, CDR1 is SGHAT, CDR2 FQNNGV. V was cut by 1 base and J by 0 bases, with 6 bases left in between. The CDR3 runs to 14 residues. The CDR3 DNA follows: TGTGCCAGCAGCTTAGCGGGAGTGAACACTGAAGCTTTCTTT. It specifies CASSLAGVNTEAFF.

The chain carries TRBV19 and TRBJ1-1; 10 positions agree with TRBD1. CDR3 length: 14 residues. Germline V gene lookup returns CDR1 LNHDA and CDR2 SQIVND (reference sequence). The V and J ends lost 5 bases and 5 bases, in that order; junction bases with no gene match: 5. As DNA, the CDR3 is TGTGCCAGTAGTTTCCGGGACAGGGGAACTGAAGCTTTCTTT. This sequence encodes CASSFRDRGTEAFF.

The V and J genes are TRBV2 and TRBJ2-1, with 12 nucleotides matching TRBD2. There are 17 residues in the CDR3. Per germline, CDR1 SNHLY and CDR2 FYNNEI. Trimming at V came to 6 bases and at J to 0 bases, leaving 6 bases not matched to a gene. The CDR3: CASRTGLAGLSYNEQFF. The DNA of the CDR3 is TGTGCCAGCAGGACGGGACTAGCGGGCCTCTCCTACAATGAGCAGTTCTTC.

The gene calls are TRBV5-1 and TRBJ2-7, with a weak D call TRBD1 (5 bases). Trimming removed 1 base at V and 10 bases at J, with 12 bases between. The germline gives CDR1 SGHRS, CDR2 YFSETQ. This CDR3 spans 12 amino acids. CDR3 DNA: TGCGCCAGCAGCTTGAGCAGGGCCCTTCAGTACTTC. Residues: CASSLSRALQYF.

The genes are TRBV2 and TRBJ1-2, with a weak D call TRBD1 (5 bases). The V and J ends lost 8 bases and 4 bases respectively, with 17 bases between them. There are 14 residues in the CDR3. Germline V gene data show CDR1 as SNHLY and CDR2 as FYNNEI. The CDR3 region has the DNA TGTGCCAGCGGCCGTGGGGCGACTGTCTATGGCTACACCTTC. This codes for CASGRGATVYGYTF.

The gene calls are TRBV6-5 and TRBJ2-7, with D perhaps TRBD1 (7 bases). The length of the CDR3 is 13 residues. Trimming stripped 7 bases from V and 0 bases from J, with 10 bases between. CDR1 is MNHEY and CDR2 is SVGAGI in the germline V gene. As DNA, the CDR3 is TGTGCCAGCATGCGGGACAGCTCCTACGAGCAGTACTTC. Translation gives CASMRDSSYEQYF.

This clone has more than one count but fewer than ten. The chain is built from TRBV14 and TRBJ2-6; possible D gene TRBD2, 5 bases. V was cut by 1 base and J by 4 bases, with 11 bases left in between. Germline CDR1 and CDR2: SGHDN and FVKESK. This CDR3 comprises 16 residues. CDR3 region: CASSQVRGLGANVLTF. In DNA, the CDR3 is TGTGCCAGCAGCCAAGTAAGAGGGCTCGGGGCCAACGTCCTGACTTTC.

The sample holds a few counts of this clone. The chain recombines TRBV5-1 with TRBJ1-6; D unclear. V gave up 2 bases and J gave up 0 bases, with 9 bases separating them. The germline gives CDR1 SGHRS, CDR2 YFSETQ. The CDR3 totals 16 residues. The CDR3 reads CASSFAGSSYNSPLHF. The CDR3 DNA reads TGCGCCAGCAGCTTCGCGGGGAGCTCCTATAATTCACCCCTCCACTTT.

This chain uses TRBV7-9 with TRBJ2-7; 7 nucleotides agree with TRBD2. Trimming at V came to 1 base and at J to 5 bases, leaving 2 bases not matched to a gene. Germline CDR1 reads SEHNR; CDR2 reads FQNEAQ (reference sequence). The CDR3 loop spans 13 amino acids. This CDR3 reads CASSLGGGDEQYF. The DNA for the CDR3 is TGTGCCAGCAGCTTAGGTGGGGGGGACGAGCAGTACTTC.

This clone was recorded a few times. The chain joins TRBV12-3 or TRBV12-4 to TRBJ2-3, with D possibly TRBD2 on 5 matching bases. The CDR3 loop spans 13 amino acids. V was pared by 7 bases and J by 0 bases, with 8 bases between. The CDR3 is CASMEDSTDTQYF. The CDR3 DNA reads TGTGCCAGCATGGAGGACAGCACAGATACGCAGTATTTT.

The V call is TRBV5-1, the J call TRBJ1-1; a weak D match, TRBD1 (6 bases). The CDR3 totals 15 residues. CDR1 and CDR2 (germline): SGHRS, YFSETQ. V was shortened by 1 base and J by 4 bases, with 14 bases between the two germline ends. CDR3 sequence (DNA): TGCGCCAGCAGCTTGTCGCGAGGGGGTGGCACTGAAGCTTTCTTT. Its translation: CASSLSRGGGTEAFF.

The gene calls are TRBV27 and TRBJ1-1, with 7 bases fitting TRBD1. Germline assignment: CDR1 MNHEY and CDR2 SMNVEV (reference sequence). CDR3 length equals 15 residues. Unmatched junction bases numbered 12, after V lost 7 bases and J lost 4 bases. For the CDR3, the DNA is TGTGCCAGCACAAACAGGAGGCAGGGGGGCACTGAAGCTTTCTTT. Translating gives CASTNRRQGGTEAFF.

CDR3 residues: CASSSLGDRGTYEQYF. The CDR3 coding sequence is TGTGCCAGTAGTTCCCTGGGGGACAGGGGCACCTACGAGCAGTACTTC. The J gene is TRBJ2-7, the V gene TRBV19; 10 bases agree with TRBD1. V shed 5 bases, J shed 2 bases, and the junction held 9 bases outside the gene matches. Per germline, CDR1 LNHDA and CDR2 SQIVND (reference sequence). The CDR3 runs 16 residues. Based on the CDR3 plus reference TRBV19 and TRBJ2-7, the full variable domain is DGGITQSPKYLFRKEGQNVTLSCEQNLNHDAMYWYRQDPGQGLRLIYYSQIVNDFQKGDIAEGYSVSREKKESFPLTVTSAQKNPTAFYLCASSSLGDRGTYEQYFGPGTRLTVT.

This chain joins TRBV29-1 and TRBJ2-2; a possible D gene is TRBD2 (5 bases). Germline CDR1 and CDR2: SQVTM and ANQGSEA. V was clipped by 3 bases and J by 1 base, with 6 bases between them. This CDR3 contains 13 residues. The CDR3 nucleotides are TGCAGCGTTGACGAGGGGAACACCGGGGAGCTGTTTTTT. Amino acid sequence: CSVDEGNTGELFF.

The chain employs TRBV6-2 or TRBV6-3 and TRBJ2-7; 9 bases agree with TRBD2. V trimming: 3 bases; J trimming: 6 bases; junction bases outside the gene matches: 9. The CDR3 loop spans 15 amino acids. Germline CDR1 is MNHEY and CDR2 is SVGEGT. The CDR3 loop reads CASSYSGGGAIEQYF. CDR3 in DNA: TGTGCCAGCAGTTATTCTGGCGGGGGGGCCATCGAGCAGTACTTC.

The V call is TRBV9, the J call TRBJ2-2; 8 positions match TRBD1. This CDR3 comprises 15 residues. Unmatched junction bases numbered 12, after V lost 6 bases and J lost 8 bases. The germline V gene has CDR1 SGDLS and CDR2 YYNGEE. The DNA of the CDR3 is TGTGCCAGCACCCCCTCAGGGGGCAGTCGAGGGGAGCTGTTTTTT. It codes for CASTPSGGSRGELFF.

The chain uses TRBV3-1 (or the pseudogene TRBV3-2) and TRBJ1-4; D uncertain. Germline V gene data show CDR1 as LGHDT and CDR2 as YNNKEL (reference sequence). Trimming removed 3 bases at V and 6 bases at J, with 17 bases between. The CDR3 extends over 16 amino acids. CDR3 loop: CASSHRRGVDYEKLFF. DNA for the CDR3: TGTGCCAGCAGCCACCGTCGGGGAGTGGATTATGAAAAACTGTTTTTT.

This clone is a singleton in its sample. This sequence joins TRBV11-3 and TRBJ2-1, with 8 bases aligning to TRBD2. J was trimmed by 5 bases and V by 0 bases; bases with no gene match: 6. Germline V CDR1 and CDR2: SGHNT, YENEEA. The CDR3 contains 16 residues. The CDR3 coding sequence is TGTGCCAGCAGCTTAGAGTGGGGAGCGGGGGACAATGAGCAGTTCTTC. Its translation: CASSLEWGAGDNEQFF.

The V call is TRBV19, the J call TRBJ2-1; 8 bases match TRBD2. The CDR3 spans 14 residues. The trim removed 4 bases at V and 8 bases at J, leaving 7 bases unmatched. CDR1 is LNHDA, CDR2 SQIVND, per germline (reference sequence). The CDR3 nucleotides are TGTGCCAGTAGTAGACTAGCGCCGTTGGATGAGCAGTTCTTC. Translating gives CASSRLAPLDEQFF.

The rearrangement links TRBV7-9 to TRBJ1-2; the match to TRBD1 covers 7 bases. J lost 2 bases, V lost 4 bases, and 10 bases had no gene match. The CDR3 is 16 residues long. Germline V lookup: CDR1 SEHNR, CDR2 FQNEAQ (reference sequence). CDR3 residues: CASSSYPTGVNYGYTF. CDR3 nucleotide sequence: TGTGCCAGCAGCTCATATCCCACAGGGGTAAACTATGGCTACACCTTC.

This chain uses TRBV5-5 with TRBJ1-2; no clear D gene. Trimming shortened V by 4 bases and J by 8 bases, and 15 bases separated the two germline ends. The CDR3 covers 13 residues. Germline-derived CDR1 and CDR2 are SGHKS and YYEKEE (reference sequence). The CDR3 protein is CASSPPAGWGYTF. The CDR3 coding sequence is TGTGCCAGCAGCCCCCCTGCCGGGTGGGGCTACACCTTC. Using reference TRBV5-5 and TRBJ1-2 for the parts outside the CDR3, the full variable domain is DAGVTQSPTHLIKTRGQQVTLRCSPISGHKSVSWYQQVLGQGPQFIFQYYEKEERGRGNFPDRFSARQFPNYSSELNVNALLLGDSALYLCASSPPAGWGYTFGSGTRLTVV.

The CDR3 here is CASSLPSGRETGELFF. CDR3 DNA sequence: TGCGCCAGCAGCCTCCCTAGCGGGAGGGAAACCGGGGAGCTGTTTTTT. V usage is TRBV4-1 and J usage is TRBJ2-2; TRBD2 agrees at 12 bases. There are 16 residues in the CDR3. Losses at the gene ends were 4 bases for V and 5 bases for J; bases not matched to a gene: 5. Germline V gene data show CDR1 as MGHRA and CDR2 as YSYEKL.

The chain joins TRBV29-1 to TRBJ2-1, with TRBD2 matching over 8 bases. The trim removed 2 bases at V and 5 bases at J, leaving 8 bases unmatched. The germline gives CDR1 SQVTM, CDR2 ANQGSEA. The CDR3 is 15 amino acids. CDR3 residues: CSVEFRRGVHNEQFF. In DNA, the CDR3 is TGCAGCGTTGAATTCCGGCGGGGGGTACACAATGAGCAGTTCTTC.

The rearrangement uses TRBV18 and TRBJ2-7; D is perhaps TRBD2 (6 bases). CDR1 and CDR2 (germline): KGHSH, LQKENI. There are 13 residues in the CDR3. The germline V and J ends were trimmed by 2 bases and 6 bases, with 11 bases remaining between them. The CDR3 sequence: CASSPGTDTEQYF. The CDR3 DNA is TGTGCCAGCTCACCAGGGACTGACACCGAGCAGTACTTC.

The rearrangement joins TRBV19 to TRBJ1-2; TRBD1 matches 9 bases. CDR1 is LNHDA and CDR2 is SQIVND in the germline V gene (reference sequence). V lost 6 bases, J lost 4 bases, and 9 bases stayed unmatched. The CDR3 has 15 residues. CDR3 in DNA: TGTGCCAGTAGACCGGGACAGGGTCACTCCTATGGCTACACCTTC. Protein: CASRPGQGHSYGYTF.

The chain uses TRBV7-2 and TRBJ1-3; D uncertain. The germline V and J ends were trimmed by 3 bases and 0 bases, with 9 bases remaining between them. The germline CDR1 and CDR2 sequences are SGHTA and FQGNSA. The CDR3 extends over 15 amino acids. CDR3 in amino acids: CASSLEGFSGNTIYF. As DNA, the CDR3 is TGTGCCAGCAGCTTGGAGGGTTTCTCTGGAAACACCATATATTTT.

The CDR3 DNA sequence: TGTGCCAGCAGTTTATTCCTAGCGCAGGATACGCAGTATTTT. This translates into CASSLFLAQDTQYF. This chain connects TRBV27 to TRBJ2-3; D may be TRBD2 (6 bases). CDR1 is MNHEY and CDR2 is SMNVEV in the germline V gene (reference sequence). CDR3 length equals 14 residues. Trimming removed 1 base from V and 6 bases from J, with 11 bases in between.

The J gene is TRBJ2-1, the V gene TRBV6-5; 7 bases agree with TRBD2. V lost 6 bases and J lost 7; bases outside the gene matches: 9. The germline CDR1 and CDR2 sequences are MNHEY and SVGAGI. The CDR3 contains 14 residues. The CDR3 DNA reads TGTGCCAGCAGGTTCGATGGGGGGGGGAATGAGCAGTTCTTC. Translation: CASRFDGGGNEQFF.